This TCR beta chain was sequenced in a study of blood T cell repertoires in COVID-19. Whole-study context: Samples came from the United States, Italy and Spain, spanning acute and convalescent COVID-19. T cells, B-cell-depleted T cells, or PBMCs provided the cDNA or gDNA that served as material.

The CDR3 has 16 residues. Trimming left V 4 bases short and J 2 bases short, with 16 bases between. Germline V gives CDR1 KGHDR, CDR2 SFDVKD. Original methodology: Amplification from reference gene primers served as the basis for estimated nucleated cell counts. Using immunoSEQ multiplex PCR, the repertoire was profiled, and TCRdb retains in-frame clones only, with some absent. Clone size and V and J calls were adopted from that table, with D and trimming inferred from the DNA. The sample lists about 100,000 clones, 86% seen once, with roughly 13% in the top ten. The V call is TRBV24-1, the J call TRBJ2-5; the D gene is possibly TRBD2 (5 bases). The sequence was collected from a woman aged 60-70 years in a cohort sampled during active or convalescent COVID-19. The sequenced sample was peripheral blood. CDR3 sequence: CATSDPRAGEQETQYF. The CDR3 nucleotides are TGTGCCACCAGTGACCCGCGGGCAGGCGAACAAGAGACCCAGTACTTC.